This T cell receptor (beta chain) stems from a study of human T cells and chemical hapten exposure. Study outcomes and limitations: Following DPC sensitization, TCRs present above 1 in 1000 frequency showed no change.

Germline values: CDR1 SGHRS, CDR2 YFSETQ. The CDR3 runs to 17 residues. V lost 3 bases, J lost 0 bases, and 13 bases lay in between. Per the study methods: Sample TCR counts, which ranged from about 20,000 to 690,600, had a median of about 100,000. TCRdb called the RACE reads again in MiXCR, with one record for every CDR3 protein. The authors' filters were not applied to this entry. The sample yields 330,000 or so distinct CDR3 sequences, about 6.9% seen once. As to this clonotype: Its cognate antigen is unknown.

Time point: patch test 2, 6 weeks after DPC sensitization. Documented treatment: therapeutic diphenylcyclopropenone sensitization with weekly scalp DPC. This TCR came from a woman between 18 and 29 years old with alopecia areata. Some clones in this sample may be carry-over from other donors' samples. V usage is TRBV5-1 and J usage is TRBJ2-6; D may correspond to TRBD1 or TRBD2 (5 bases each). This material consisted of whole blood, taken in connection with sensitization to the hapten diphenylcyclopropenone (DPC). CDR3 nucleotides: TGCGCCAGCAGCTGGGGGAGTCTTGACTCTGGGGCCAACGTCCTGACTTTC. Encoded protein: CASSWGSLDSGANVLTF.